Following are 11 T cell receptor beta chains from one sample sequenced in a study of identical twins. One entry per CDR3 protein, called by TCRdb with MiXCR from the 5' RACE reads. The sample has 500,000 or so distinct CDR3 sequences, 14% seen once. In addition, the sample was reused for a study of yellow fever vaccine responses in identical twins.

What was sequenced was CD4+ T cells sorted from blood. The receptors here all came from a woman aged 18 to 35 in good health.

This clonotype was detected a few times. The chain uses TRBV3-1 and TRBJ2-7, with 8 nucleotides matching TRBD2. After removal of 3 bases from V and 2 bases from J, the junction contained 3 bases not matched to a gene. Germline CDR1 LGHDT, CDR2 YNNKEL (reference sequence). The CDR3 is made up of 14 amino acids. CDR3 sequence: CASSQWTSTYEQYF. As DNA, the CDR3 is TGTGCCAGCAGCCAGTGGACTAGCACCTACGAGCAGTACTTC.

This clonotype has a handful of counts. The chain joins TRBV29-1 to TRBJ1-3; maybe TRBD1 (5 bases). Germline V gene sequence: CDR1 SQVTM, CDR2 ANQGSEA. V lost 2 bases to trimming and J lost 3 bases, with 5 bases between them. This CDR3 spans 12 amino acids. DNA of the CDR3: TGCAGCGTTGAACAGGGTGGAAACACCATATATTTT. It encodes CSVEQGGNTIYF.

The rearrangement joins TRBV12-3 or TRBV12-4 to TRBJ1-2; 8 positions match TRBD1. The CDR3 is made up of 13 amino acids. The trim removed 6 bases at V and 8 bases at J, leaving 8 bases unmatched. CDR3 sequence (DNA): TGTGCCAGCAGGAGATCAGGGGGCTGGGGCTACACCTTC. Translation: CASRRSGGWGYTF.

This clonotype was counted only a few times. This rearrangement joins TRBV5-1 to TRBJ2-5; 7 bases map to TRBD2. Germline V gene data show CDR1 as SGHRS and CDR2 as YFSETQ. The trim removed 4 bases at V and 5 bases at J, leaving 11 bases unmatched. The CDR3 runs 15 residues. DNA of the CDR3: TGCGCCAGCAGCGTGTGGGAGGGTATTATCGAGACCCAGTACTTC. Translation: CASSVWEGIIETQYF. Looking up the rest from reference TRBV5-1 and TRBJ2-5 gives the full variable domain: KAGVTQTPRYLIKTRGQQVTLSCSPISGHRSVSWYQQTPGQGLQFLFEYFSETQRNKGNFPGRFSGRQFSNSRSEMNVSTLELGDSALYLCASSVWEGIIETQYFGPGTRLLVL.

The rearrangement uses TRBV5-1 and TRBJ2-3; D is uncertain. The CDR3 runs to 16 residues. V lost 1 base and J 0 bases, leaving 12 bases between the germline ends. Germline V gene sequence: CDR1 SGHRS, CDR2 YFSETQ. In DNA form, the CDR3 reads TGCGCCAGCAGCTTGAGGCGCGCCGGAAGCACAGATACGCAGTATTTT. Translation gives CASSLRRAGSTDTQYF.

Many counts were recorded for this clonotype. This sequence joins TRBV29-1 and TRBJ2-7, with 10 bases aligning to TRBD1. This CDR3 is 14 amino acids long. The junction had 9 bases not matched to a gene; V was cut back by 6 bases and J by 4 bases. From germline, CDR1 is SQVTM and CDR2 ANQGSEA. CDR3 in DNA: TGCAGCGTGAAGACAGGGGGCGCATCGTACGAGCAGTACTTC. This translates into CSVKTGGASYEQYF.

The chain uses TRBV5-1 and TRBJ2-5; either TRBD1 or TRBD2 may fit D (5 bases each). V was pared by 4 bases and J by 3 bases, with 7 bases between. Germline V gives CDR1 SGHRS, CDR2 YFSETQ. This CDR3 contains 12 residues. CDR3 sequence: CASSEGKETQYF. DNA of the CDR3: TGCGCCAGCAGCGAGGGGAAAGAGACCCAGTACTTC.

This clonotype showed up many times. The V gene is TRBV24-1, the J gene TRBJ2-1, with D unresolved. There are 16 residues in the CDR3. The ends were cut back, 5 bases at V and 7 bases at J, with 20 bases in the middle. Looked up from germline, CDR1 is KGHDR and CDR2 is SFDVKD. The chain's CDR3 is CATSVRIGVGKNEQFF. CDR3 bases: TGTGCCACCAGTGTCAGGATTGGCGTGGGGAAGAATGAGCAGTTCTTC.

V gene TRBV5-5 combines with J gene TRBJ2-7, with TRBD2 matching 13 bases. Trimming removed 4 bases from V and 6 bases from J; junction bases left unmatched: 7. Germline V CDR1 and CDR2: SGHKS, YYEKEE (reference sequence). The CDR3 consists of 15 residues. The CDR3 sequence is CASSPLTSGRSEQYF. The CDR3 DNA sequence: TGTGCCAGCAGCCCCCTGACTAGCGGGAGGAGCGAGCAGTACTTC. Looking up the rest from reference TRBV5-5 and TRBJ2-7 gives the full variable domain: DAGVTQSPTHLIKTRGQQVTLRCSPISGHKSVSWYQQVLGQGPQFIFQYYEKEERGRGNFPDRFSARQFPNYSSELNVNALLLGDSALYLCASSPLTSGRSEQYFGPGTRLTVT.

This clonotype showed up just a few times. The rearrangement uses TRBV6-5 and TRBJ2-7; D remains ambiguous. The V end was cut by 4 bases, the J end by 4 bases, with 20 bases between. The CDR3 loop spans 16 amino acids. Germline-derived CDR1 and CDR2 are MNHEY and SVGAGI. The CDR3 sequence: CASSSRATMGTYEQYF. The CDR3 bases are TGTGCCAGCAGTTCACGGGCCACCATGGGAACTTACGAGCAGTACTTC.

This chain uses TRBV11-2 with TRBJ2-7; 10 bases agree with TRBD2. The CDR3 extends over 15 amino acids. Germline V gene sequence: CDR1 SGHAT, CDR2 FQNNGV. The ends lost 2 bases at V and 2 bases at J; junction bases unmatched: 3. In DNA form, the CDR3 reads TGTGCCAGCAGCTTAACTAGCGGGATAACCTACGAGCAGTACTTC. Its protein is CASSLTSGITYEQYF.